Included here is one TCR beta chain sequence, with context. The data belong to a study of blood T cell repertoires in COVID-19. Study in general: Sites across the United States, Italy and Spain contributed samples from acute and convalescent COVID-19. PBMCs, B-cell-depleted T cells, or T cells provided the cDNA or gDNA that made up the material.

The CDR3 totals 16 residues. CDR1 SGHVS and CDR2 FQNEAQ come from the germline V gene. J lost 4 bases, V lost 1 base, and 5 bases had no gene match. Per the study methods: The assay estimated nucleated cells by amplifying reference gene primers. Produced via immunoSEQ multiplex PCR; TCRdb's table is partial and in-frame only. The DNA was the basis for D and trimming; V, J and clone size are from that table. The sample lists 350,000 or so clones; 85% to 90% were seen once. J is TRBJ2-7 and V is TRBV7-8, with 12 nucleotides matching TRBD2. The material sequenced was peripheral blood. This sequence originates from a man aged 18 to 35 with active or convalescent COVID-19. The CDR3 nucleotides are TGTGCCAGCAGCTTAGAAGGACTAGCGGGACAGTACGAGCAGTACTTC. Residues: CASSLEGLAGQYEQYF.